This T cell receptor beta chain was profiled in a study of chemoradiotherapy in HPV16-positive cancers. Comments on this clone: Its target is unknown.

This table comes from immunoSEQ multiplex PCR, and its TCRdb copy is limited to in-frame clones, with some not included. The sample lists tens of thousands of clones; roughly 90% were seen once. V was trimmed by 5 bases and J by 6 bases, leaving 22 bases between them. The length of the CDR3 is 15 residues. Per germline, CDR1 GTSNPN and CDR2 SVGIG (reference sequence). Study results and caveats: For HPV16-positive patients, expanding HPV-responsive T cells associated with longer recurrence-free survival.

Here the sequenced sample was blood, taken from a patient who underwent chemoradiotherapy. The V gene is TRBV30, the J gene TRBJ1-2; no firm D call. The source is a human donor with HPV-associated anogenital cancer. CDR3 loop: CAWAISRGYSDGYTF. The CDR3 coding sequence is TGTGCCTGGGCCATAAGCAGAGGGTATAGTGATGGCTACACCTTC.